A single sample is the source of the 10 T cell receptor beta chains below, sequenced in a study of blood T cell repertoires in COVID-19 (dated by TCRdb to the early 2020s). To prepare the library, the immunoSEQ multiplex PCR assay was applied. The immuneACCESS repertoire file appears here via TCRdb, limited to in-frame rearrangements. These files lack a portion of the clones; in checked studies, under half of the deficit traces to unresolved V genes, and the cause of the others is not known. The sample table contains about 200,000 clones; only one count was recorded for roughly 79% of them. Clones ranked in the top ten supply around 6.9% of the sample. Sample: peripheral blood. These receptors were collected from a human donor with acute or convalescent COVID-19. The donor label of this sample is uncertain.

The rearrangement links TRBV6-2 or TRBV6-3 to TRBJ2-1; D gene unclear. V dropped 6 bases and J dropped 0 bases, with 12 bases sitting between them. Germline V gene lookup returns CDR1 MNHEY and CDR2 SVGEGT. This CDR3 spans 15 amino acids. The CDR3 region has the DNA TGTGCCAGCAGCACCGCGCTGAGCTCCTACAATGAGCAGTTCTTC. It translates to CASSTALSSYNEQFF.

The CDR3 nucleotides are TGTGCCAGCAGTTACTCGTTTCAGGGGCCCGGCTACACCTTC. Translating it yields CASSYSFQGPGYTF. This chain joins TRBV6-5 and TRBJ1-2; tentatively, D is TRBD1 (6 bases). From germline, CDR1 is MNHEY and CDR2 SVGAGI. The CDR3 totals 14 residues. Trimming shortened V by 0 bases and J by 8 bases, and 13 bases separated the two germline ends.

In regard to this clone: The junction departs from germline at one end; a sequencing error may be responsible. This rearrangement joins TRBV5-4 to TRBJ2-3; 8 nucleotides line up with TRBD1. This CDR3 has 12 amino acids. The V gene's germline CDR1 is SGHNT and CDR2 YYREEE (reference sequence). The CDR3, as DNA: TGTGCCAGCAGCTGGGGGACAGGTACGCAGTATTTT. Its translation: CASSWGTGTQYF.

V usage is TRBV5-1 and J usage is TRBJ2-5; 13 bases are a match to TRBD2. The V gene end was trimmed by 7 bases and the J gene end by 5 bases; junction bases not matched to a gene: 11. CDR3 length: 16 amino acids. Germline V gene lookup returns CDR1 SGHRS and CDR2 YFSETQ. The CDR3 coding sequence is TGCGCCAGCCGAAATGTACTAGCGGGAGGGCCGGAGACCCAGTACTTC. Encoded protein: CASRNVLAGGPETQYF.

This chain uses TRBV29-1 with TRBJ2-7, with a possible D match to TRBD1 (6 bases). CDR3 length equals 14 residues. Germline V CDR1 and CDR2: SQVTM, ANQGSEA. V shed 3 bases and J shed 1 base, with 13 bases lying between them. This CDR3 reads CSVEVDSESYEQYF. In DNA form, the CDR3 reads TGCAGCGTTGAGGTGGACAGTGAATCCTACGAGCAGTACTTC.

The genes are TRBV2 and TRBJ2-3; no firm D call. V shed 6 bases and J shed 0 bases, with 13 bases lying between them. Per the germline V gene, CDR1 is SNHLY and CDR2 is FYNNEI. This CDR3 contains 15 residues. The CDR3 loop reads CASSTERTSTDTQYF. The CDR3 region has the DNA TGTGCCAGCAGCACGGAGCGTACTAGCACAGATACGCAGTATTTT.

CDR3 protein: CASSLIGTSVSNEQFF. The CDR3 DNA sequence: TGCGCCAGCAGCTTAATCGGGACTAGCGTCTCCAATGAGCAGTTCTTC. V usage is TRBV5-1 and J usage is TRBJ2-1, with 10 bases that match TRBD2. Germline V gene data show CDR1 as SGHRS and CDR2 as YFSETQ. The V segment lost 2 bases and the J segment 6 bases; nucleotides outside the gene matches: 8. The length of the CDR3 is 16 residues.

The genes are TRBV5-1 and TRBJ2-7, with 11 bases fitting TRBD1. Germline V gene sequence: CDR1 SGHRS, CDR2 YFSETQ. The CDR3 has 15 amino acids. The V gene end was trimmed by 2 bases and the J gene end by 2 bases; junction bases not matched to a gene: 3. The CDR3 here is CASSLEGQGAYEQYF. In nucleotides, the CDR3 is TGCGCCAGCAGCTTAGAGGGACAGGGGGCCTACGAGCAGTACTTC.

The V gene is TRBV9, the J gene TRBJ1-5, with D maybe TRBD1 (6 bases). Germline V CDR1 and CDR2: SGDLS, YYNGEE. This CDR3 has 15 amino acids. The V and J ends lost 0 bases and 4 bases respectively, with 11 bases between them. The CDR3 sequence: CASSVAGTLNQPQHF. The DNA for the CDR3 is TGTGCCAGCAGCGTAGCAGGGACACTGAATCAGCCCCAGCATTTT.

The V and J genes are TRBV7-2 and TRBJ2-1; 7 bases align to TRBD2. The CDR3 has 15 amino acids. Losses at the gene ends were 7 bases for V and 4 bases for J; bases not matched to a gene: 10. CDR1 and CDR2 (germline): SGHTA, FQGNSA. The CDR3 sequence is CASTEAASGYNEQFF. In nucleotides, the CDR3 is TGTGCCAGCACCGAAGCGGCTAGCGGTTACAATGAGCAGTTCTTC.